A selection of T cell receptor beta chains follows, all from one sample in a study of T cell changes during pregnancy in multiple sclerosis. Repertoires were generated with immunoSEQ multiplex PCR, while TCRdb's copy carries only in-frame clones and drops some. The data show about 40,000 clones, 80% to 90% seen once. The specimen was CD4+ T cells from peripheral blood mononuclear cells, collected before pregnancy. The source of these receptors is a female donor with multiple sclerosis, enrolled in a pregnancy study. Both conserved end residues are part of each CDR3. Fields, in order: J gene, D gene, clone size, V gene, CDR3 protein, CDR3 DNA. D genes are given only for firm matches. Only some rows state a clone size, as once, few, many or a class for expanded clones.

>TRBJ2-7|TRBD2|.|TRBV7-6
CASSLVSSGQIPYEQYF
TGTGCCAGCAGCTTAGTATCTAGCGGCCAAATACCCTACGAGCAGTACTTC
>TRBJ2-2|.|.|TRBV7-2
CASSADFSTGELFF
TGTGCCAGCAGCGCCGACTTTTCCACCGGGGAGCTGTTTTTT
>TRBJ2-1|.|.|TRBV19
CASSPAGLKHNEQFF
TGTGCCAGTAGCCCTGCGGGACTGAAACACAATGAGCAGTTCTTC
>TRBJ2-1|TRBD2|.|TRBV19
CASATGTSGIEQFF
TGTGCCAGTGCCACGGGGACTAGCGGGATTGAGCAGTTCTTC
>TRBJ2-7|.|.|TRBV19
CASARGTVSYEQYF
TGTGCCAGTGCCCGCGGGACGGTCTCCTACGAGCAGTACTTC
>TRBJ2-3|.|.|TRBV19
CASSSGTHVLTLGSDTQYF
TGTGCCAGTAGCTCCGGGACTCACGTTTTAACTCTCGGTTCAGATACGCAGTATTTT
>TRBJ1-3|.|.|TRBV6-1
CASSWRSGNTIYF
TGTGCCAGCAGTTGGAGATCTGGAAACACCATATATTTT
>TRBJ1-4|TRBD1|.|TRBV7-2
CASSFDRGRRATNEKLFF
TGTGCCAGCAGCTTTGACAGGGGAAGACGTGCAACTAATGAAAAACTGTTTTTT
>TRBJ1-1|.|.|TRBV11-2
CASSFRRSQREAFF
TGTGCCAGCAGCTTCCGCCGATCACAGCGGGAAGCTTTCTTT
>TRBJ2-1|.|.|TRBV12-5
CASGLGLKYNEQFF
TGTGCTAGTGGTTTGGGTCTAAAATACAATGAGCAGTTCTTC
>TRBJ2-3|TRBD2|few|TRBV28
CASSPGLAGADTQYF
TGTGCCAGCAGCCCTGGACTAGCGGGAGCTGATACGCAGTATTTT
>TRBJ2-5|.|.|TRBV5-6
CASSLGALTNQETQYF
TGTGCCAGCAGCTTGGGTGCTTTGACTAACCAAGAGACCCAGTACTTC
>TRBJ2-3|TRBD2|.|TRBV5-4
CASSTGTSATDTQYF
TGTGCCAGCAGCACCGGGACTAGCGCCACAGATACGCAGTATTTT
>TRBJ2-2|TRBD2|.|TRBV9
CASSPSGLAGGSGELFF
TGTGCCAGCAGCCCAAGTGGACTAGCGGGAGGCTCCGGGGAGCTGTTTTTT
>TRBJ1-5|.|.|TRBV19
CASSPAVNYQPQHF
TGTGCCAGTAGTCCTGCGGTGAATTATCAACCCCAGCATTTT
>TRBJ1-1|TRBD1|.|TRBV14
CASSQVLNPGQSNTEAFF
TGTGCCAGCAGCCAAGTATTGAATCCGGGACAGAGTAACACTGAAGCTTTCTTT
>TRBJ1-1|TRBD1|.|TRBV19
CASSPRRTGGNTEAFF
TGTGCCAGTAGTCCCAGGCGGACAGGGGGCAACACTGAAGCTTTCTTT
>TRBJ1-3|TRBD1|.|TRBV5-5
CASQDDRGGNTIYF
TGTGCCAGTCAGGACGACAGGGGTGGAAACACCATATATTTT
>TRBJ2-5|TRBD2|once|TRBV4-3
CASSQDFSGSGETQYF
TGCGCCAGCAGCCAAGATTTTAGCGGGAGCGGGGAGACCCAGTACTTC
>TRBJ2-1|.|.|TRBV20-1
CSAEGEEQFF
TGCAGTGCTGAAGGAGAGGAGCAGTTCTTC
>TRBJ2-5|TRBD2|.|TRBV28
CASSPQRASGKETQYF
TGTGCCAGCAGTCCCCAAAGGGCTAGCGGGAAGGAGACCCAGTACTTC
>TRBJ2-6|.|.|TRBV18
CASSPAGQLTSGANVLTF
TGTGCCAGCTCACCTGCGGGACAGTTAACCTCTGGGGCCAACGTCCTGACTTTC
>TRBJ2-7|TRBD2|once|TRBV6-5
CASSLELAGPYEQYF
TGTGCCAGCAGTCTTGAACTAGCGGGCCCCTACGAGCAGTACTTC
>TRBJ2-1|.|few|TRBV25-1
CASSAVLDFPYSYNEQFF
TGTGCCAGCAGTGCCGTTCTAGACTTTCCTTACTCCTACAATGAGCAGTTCTTC
>TRBJ2-7|TRBD1|once|TRBV7-2
CASSSGQGEGEQYF
TGTGCCAGCAGCTCGGGACAGGGGGAAGGCGAGCAGTACTTC
>TRBJ1-2|.|once|TRBV6-5
CASSYRQGYYTF
TGTGCCAGCAGTTACAGGCAGGGGTACTACACCTTC
>TRBJ2-7|.|.|TRBV19
CASSLDSNSYEQYF
TGTGCCAGTAGCCTGGACTCTAATTCCTACGAGCAGTACTTC
>TRBJ2-3|TRBD2|once|TRBV6-5
CASTTEGLVGTQYF
TGTGCCAGCACTACTGAGGGACTAGTCGGTACGCAGTATTTT
>TRBJ2-3|.|.|TRBV5-4
CASSLAGTDTQYF
TGTGCCAGCAGCTTGGCGGGTACAGATACGCAGTATTTT
>TRBJ2-7|TRBD2|.|TRBV28
CASRLAGLTYEQYF
TGTGCCAGCAGACTAGCGGGCCTAACCTACGAGCAGTACTTC
>TRBJ2-5|.|few|TRBV7-2
CASSRTAQETQYF
TGTGCCAGCAGCAGGACAGCCCAAGAGACCCAGTACTTC
>TRBJ1-5|TRBD1|.|TRBV6-1
CASSDNRQGISNQPQHF
TGTGCCAGCAGTGATAACAGACAGGGAATCTCAAATCAGCCCCAGCATTTT
>TRBJ2-7|.|.|TRBV19
CASSADSYEQYF
TGTGCCAGTAGTGCGGACAGCTACGAGCAGTACTTC
>TRBJ2-4|.|.|TRBV28
CASSFPGTPKNIQYF
TGTGCCAGCAGTTTTCCGGGAACGCCTAAAAACATTCAGTACTTC
>TRBJ2-7|.|.|TRBV5-6
CASSLALANPTYEQYF
TGTGCCAGCAGCTTGGCCCTAGCAAACCCTACCTACGAGCAGTACTTC
>TRBJ1-1|.|.|TRBV6-1
CASSEPFGVRTEAFF
TGTGCCAGCAGTGAACCCTTCGGGGTACGCACTGAAGCTTTCTTT